The 9 T cell receptor beta chains presented below share a single source sample, sequenced in a study of blood T cells in healthy people across ages. Combining a sample-barcoded 5' primer with a J-beta primer mix, a second PCR ran for roughly 7 to 11 cycles. TCRdb re-called the 5' RACE reads through MiXCR, storing one row per CDR3 protein. The sample has approximately 800,000 distinct CDR3 sequences; roughly 50% are singletons. Material for sequencing was blood. The receptors derive from an elderly man in good health.

The chain recombines TRBV5-1 with TRBJ2-7; D is ambiguous. Germline V lookup: CDR1 SGHRS, CDR2 YFSETQ. The CDR3 contains 14 residues. The V gene lost 1 base and the J gene lost 2 bases, with 10 bases spanning the gap. CDR3 residues: CASSLLGRTYEQYF. For the CDR3, the DNA is TGCGCCAGCAGCTTGTTAGGCCGAACCTACGAGCAGTACTTC.

CDR3 in DNA: TGTGCCAGCAGCTCAGAGAAATACAATGAGCAGTTCTTC. This sequence encodes CASSSEKYNEQFF. This chain joins TRBV7-9 and TRBJ2-1; D not resolved. With 4 bases removed from V and 4 bases from J, the gap between germline ends came to 8 bases. Germline V gene lookup returns CDR1 SEHNR and CDR2 FQNEAQ (reference sequence). The CDR3 covers 13 residues.

The gene calls are TRBV25-1 and TRBJ2-1; 12 bases align to TRBD2. Germline CDR1 MGHDK, CDR2 SYGVNS. Unmatched junction bases numbered 10, after V lost 11 bases and J lost 8 bases. The CDR3 covers 14 residues. Here the CDR3 reads CAGTTSGSEDEQFF. CDR3 nucleotide sequence: TGTGCCGGAACGACTAGCGGGAGTGAAGATGAGCAGTTCTTC.

This clonotype was counted only a few times. The chain recombines TRBV4-1 with TRBJ1-4, with a tentative D call TRBD1 (6 bases). Trimming pared 4 bases from V and 8 bases from J, leaving 20 bases between. There are 16 residues in the CDR3. The germline V gene has CDR1 MGHRA and CDR2 YSYEKL. The chain's CDR3 is CASSREGGSASEKLFF. Written as DNA, the CDR3 is TGCGCCAGCAGCCGGGAGGGGGGCAGCGCGTCGGAAAAACTGTTTTTT.

This clonotype was found once. This sequence joins TRBV6-5 and TRBJ2-7; the match to TRBD2 covers 10 bases. V lost 5 bases and J lost 10; bases outside the gene matches: 8. Germline V gene sequence: CDR1 MNHEY, CDR2 SVGAGI. The CDR3 covers 13 residues. CDR3 nucleotide sequence: TGTGCCAGCAGTCCTAGCGGGAGAGGAACCCAGTACTTC. It yields the protein CASSPSGRGTQYF.

The chain uses TRBV4-3 and TRBJ2-1; 16 nucleotides match TRBD2. With 5 bases clipped from V and 1 base from J, the junction kept 5 bases outside the gene matches. Germline V CDR1 and CDR2: LGHNA, YSLEER. The CDR3 extends over 18 amino acids. The CDR3 loop reads CASSWGTSGRGSYNEQFF. The CDR3 DNA sequence: TGCGCCAGCAGCTGGGGGACTAGCGGGAGGGGGTCCTACAATGAGCAGTTCTTC.

This clonotype turned up a few times. The chain couples TRBV6-2 or TRBV6-3 to TRBJ2-1; 8 nucleotides align to TRBD2. Trimming took 2 bases from V and 7 from J; bases not matched to a gene: 10. This CDR3 is built from 16 residues. CDR1 is MNHEY and CDR2 is SVGEGT in the germline V gene. The CDR3 DNA sequence: TGTGCCAGCAGTTACGATGGTAGCGGGATTGGGAATGAGCAGTTCTTC. This codes for CASSYDGSGIGNEQFF.

This clonotype has a single count. The genes are TRBV28 and TRBJ2-7; D is ambiguous. The V end lost 9 bases, the J end lost 0 bases, and 12 bases lay between the germline ends. The germline V gene has CDR1 MDHEN and CDR2 SYDVKM. CDR3 size: 13 residues. The CDR3: CASTTPSSYEQYF. The CDR3 DNA reads as TGTGCCAGTACGACCCCGAGCTCCTACGAGCAGTACTTC.

J is TRBJ1-1 and V is TRBV6-1, with D tentatively TRBD1 (6 bases). Germline CDR1 is MNHNS and CDR2 is SASEGT. The CDR3 spans 16 residues. The V end lost 6 bases, the J end lost 5 bases, and 22 bases lay between the germline ends. The CDR3 nucleotides read TGTGCCAGCAGGAGGGGATCGGGGGGGCGATGGACTGAAGCTTTCTTT. Amino acid sequence: CASRRGSGGRWTEAFF.